Following are 24 T cell receptor beta chains from one sample sequenced in a study of blood T cells in healthy people across ages. A second PCR, run for roughly 7 to 11 cycles, used a sample-barcoded 5' primer plus a J-beta primer mix. MiXCR, run by TCRdb on the 5' RACE reads, gives a single entry per CDR3 protein. Of approximately 760,000 distinct CDR3 sequences in the sample, just under 25% were seen once. The sample also formed part of further work on T cells of mothers and their children.

Input material: blood. The receptors stem from a boy between 10 and 17 years old in good health.

This chain joins TRBV20-1 and TRBJ2-5; the D gene is possibly TRBD2 (6 bases). Germline V gives CDR1 DFQATT, CDR2 SNEGSKA (reference sequence). The V gene lost 0 bases and the J gene lost 3 bases, with 14 bases spanning the gap. CDR3 length equals 15 residues. CDR3 nucleotide sequence: TGCAGTGCTAGAGATTGGAGGGGACGGGAAGAGACCCAGTACTTC. Its translation is CSARDWRGREETQYF.

The gene calls are TRBV4-3 and TRBJ2-7, with D hard to call. CDR1 and CDR2 from the germline V gene are LGHNA and YSLEER. This CDR3 has 12 amino acids. Trimming left V 3 bases short and J 6 bases short, with 9 bases between. In DNA, the CDR3 is TGCGCCAGCAGCCAGGCAGGAACCGAGCAGTACTTC. Translated: CASSQAGTEQYF.

A few counts support this clonotype. The chain recombines TRBV28 with TRBJ2-1; 16 bases match TRBD2. The J segment lost 6 bases and the V segment lost 3 bases, leaving 5 bases of the junction unmatched. Germline V CDR1 and CDR2: MDHEN, SYDVKM. CDR3 length: 17 residues. CDR3 sequence (DNA): TGTGCCAGCAGTTTGGGACTAGCGGGAGGGCCGGGCAATGAGCAGTTCTTC. Translated, it gives CASSLGLAGGPGNEQFF.

The J gene is TRBJ1-1, the V gene TRBV12-3 or TRBV12-4; D remains unclear. V lost 3 bases to trimming and J lost 3 bases, with 23 bases between them. CDR3 length: 18 amino acids. The DNA for the CDR3 is TGTGCCAGCAGTTTTGAATTGGAGGGTGAGGGAAACGACACTGAAGCTTTCTTT. As protein: CASSFELEGEGNDTEAFF.

This clonotype has a handful of counts. The rearrangement links TRBV14 to TRBJ2-6, with unresolved D. The germline gives CDR1 SGHDN, CDR2 FVKESK. The CDR3 totals 18 residues. V dropped 3 bases and J dropped 0 bases, with 15 bases sitting between them. The CDR3 sequence is CASSQQTARYSGANVLTF. The CDR3 coding sequence is TGTGCCAGCAGCCAGCAGACTGCGCGTTACTCTGGGGCCAACGTCCTGACTTTC.

The chain employs TRBV7-2 and TRBJ1-5; D remains ambiguous. Per the germline V gene, CDR1 is SGHTA and CDR2 is FQGNSA. This CDR3 is 14 amino acids long. Trimming took off 5 bases at V and 3 bases at J, with 11 bases between the two ends. This CDR3 reads CASSPRQPNQPQHF. The CDR3 region has the DNA TGTGCCAGCAGCCCAAGGCAGCCCAATCAGCCCCAGCATTTT.

CDR3 sequence (DNA): TGCGCCAGCAGCCAAGAACTAGCGGGCGGACCCTACGAGCAGTACTTC. Translating gives CASSQELAGGPYEQYF. The J gene is TRBJ2-7, the V gene TRBV4-3, with 9 bases that match TRBD2. The CDR3 spans 16 residues. The V gene's germline CDR1 is LGHNA and CDR2 YSLEER. The V and J ends lost 0 bases and 2 bases, in that order; junction bases with no gene match: 5.

This clonotype was picked up a small number of times. V gene TRBV29-1 combines with J gene TRBJ2-5; possibly TRBD2 for D (6 bases). From germline, CDR1 is SQVTM and CDR2 ANQGSEA. The V and J ends lost 7 bases and 2 bases respectively, with 17 bases between them. This CDR3 spans 14 amino acids. The CDR3 sequence is CSGQPGLEQETQYF. The CDR3 region has the DNA TGCAGCGGACAACCGGGACTCGAGCAAGAGACCCAGTACTTC.

This clonotype occurred once. The chain joins TRBV7-9 to TRBJ1-2; 9 nucleotides align to TRBD1. The length of the CDR3 is 14 residues. Germline-derived CDR1 and CDR2 are SEHNR and FQNEAQ (reference sequence). J was trimmed by 4 bases and V by 5 bases; bases with no gene match: 5. The CDR3 region has the DNA TGTGCCAGCAGCCGACAGGGGGGCTCCTATGGCTACACCTTC. The encoded protein is CASSRQGGSYGYTF.

This chain connects TRBV3-1 to TRBJ2-3; no reliable D call. Germline assignment: CDR1 LGHDT and CDR2 YNNKEL (reference sequence). This CDR3 is built from 14 residues. V was clipped by 2 bases and J by 7 bases, with 13 bases between them. This CDR3 reads CASSQMITVNTQYF. The DNA of the CDR3 is TGTGCCAGCAGCCAAATGATAACAGTCAATACGCAGTATTTT.

V is TRBV29-1 and J is TRBJ1-1, with TRBD1 matching over 7 bases. Germline V CDR1 and CDR2: SQVTM, ANQGSEA. CDR3 length: 12 amino acids. Trimming cost V 5 bases and J 0 bases; bases outside gene matches: 0. Here the CDR3 DNA reads TGCAGCGTTACAGGGGTGAACACTGAAGCTTTCTTT. It specifies CSVTGVNTEAFF.

A few counts support this clonotype. The genes are TRBV6-5 and TRBJ2-5; 7 nucleotides align to TRBD2. The tail of the sequence fits TRBJ2-7 better, so the J call may be wrong. Per germline, CDR1 MNHEY and CDR2 SVGAGI. The CDR3 is 14 amino acids. This CDR3 reads CASSYGGRFYEQYF. In DNA form, the CDR3 reads TGTGCCAGCAGTTATGGCGGGAGATTTTACGAGCAGTACTTC.

The rearrangement links TRBV2 to TRBJ1-2; no clear D gene. The CDR3 totals 14 residues. Germline CDR1 reads SNHLY; CDR2 reads FYNNEI. V lost 0 bases and J lost 5, with 10 bases in between. The CDR3 region is CASSEANTAYGYTF. CDR3 in DNA: TGTGCCAGCAGTGAAGCTAACACCGCTTATGGCTACACCTTC.

The chain couples TRBV7-3 to TRBJ2-1; TRBD2 aligns across 11 bases. This CDR3 region has 15 residues. Germline V gives CDR1 SGHTA, CDR2 FQGTGA. J was trimmed by 10 bases and V by 1 base; bases with no gene match: 6. The CDR3 coding sequence is TGTGCCAGCAGCTTAATACTAGCGGGAGTCGAAGAGCAGTTCTTC. Translating gives CASSLILAGVEEQFF.

The chain links TRBV4-1 to TRBJ2-1; possible D gene TRBD2, 6 bases. The V gene's germline CDR1 is MGHRA and CDR2 YSYEKL. V was shortened by 4 bases and J by 5 bases, with 18 bases between the two germline ends. This CDR3 spans 16 amino acids. The CDR3 region has the DNA TGCGCCAGCAGCCCCCGAGGGAGCGGGCCAGACAATGAGCAGTTCTTC. It is translated as CASSPRGSGPDNEQFF.

This clonotype was counted only a few times. This chain uses TRBV7-8 with TRBJ2-5; D may be TRBD2 (5 bases). The CDR3 totals 16 residues. With 1 base removed from V and 1 base from J, the gap between germline ends came to 13 bases. Germline V gene sequence: CDR1 SGHVS, CDR2 FQNEAQ. DNA of the CDR3: TGTGCCAGCAGCTTAGGGGGATCTAGCTCCCAAGAGACCCAGTACTTC. This translates into CASSLGGSSSQETQYF.

CDR3 sequence (DNA): TGTGCCAGCAGCAAAATCGAGGGCTGGGAGACCCAGTACTTC. Encoded protein: CASSKIEGWETQYF. The V and J genes are TRBV21-1 and TRBJ2-5; the table's TRBD2 call for D was not verified on the DNA. TRBV21-1 is a known pseudogene. This CDR3 is built from 14 residues.

This clonotype was detected only a few times. The chain employs TRBV20-1 and TRBJ2-5; 11 nucleotides agree with TRBD1. This CDR3 comprises 14 residues. The germline gives CDR1 DFQATT, CDR2 SNEGSKA (reference sequence). The trim removed 6 bases at V and 4 bases at J, leaving 7 bases unmatched. DNA for the CDR3: TGCAGTGCCGGACCCGGGACAGGGGGAGAGACCCAGTACTTC. Protein sequence: CSAGPGTGGETQYF.

The rearrangement links TRBV29-1 to TRBJ2-7; D may correspond to TRBD1 or TRBD2 (5 bases each). Germline V gene data show CDR1 as SQVTM and CDR2 as ANQGSEA. CDR3 length: 13 amino acids. Trimming removed 7 bases from V and 2 bases from J, with 15 bases in between. This chain's CDR3 is CSAEGQTPYEQYF. The CDR3 DNA follows: TGCAGCGCTGAGGGGCAGACTCCCTACGAGCAGTACTTC.

The V gene is TRBV6-5, the J gene TRBJ2-5, with D possibly matching TRBD1 (6 bases). With the DNA end fitting TRBJ2-1 better, the J assignment may be wrong. Germline-derived CDR1 and CDR2 are MNHEY and SVGAGI. This CDR3 contains 14 residues. Here the CDR3 reads CASSARTANNEQFF. CDR3 DNA: TGTGCCAGCAGTGCAAGGACAGCCAACAATGAGCAGTTCTTC.

This clonotype was seen only a few times. The chain joins TRBV7-2 to TRBJ2-1; no firm D call. V was cut by 5 bases and J by 5 bases, with 10 bases left in between. Looked up from germline, CDR1 is SGHTA and CDR2 is FQGNSA. The CDR3 length is 13 residues. The CDR3 DNA is TGTGCCAGCAGCCTACGAACTCACAATGAGCAGTTCTTC. This sequence encodes CASSLRTHNEQFF.

The V gene is TRBV7-2, the J gene TRBJ1-2; D uncertain. Germline lookup yields CDR1 SGHTA and CDR2 FQGNSA. The length of the CDR3 is 15 residues. Trimming stripped 0 bases from V and 1 base from J, with 9 bases between. As DNA, the CDR3 is TGTGCCAGCAGCTTAGCGGTCCAGGTTAACTATGGCTACACCTTC. Protein sequence: CASSLAVQVNYGYTF.

The rearrangement joins TRBV27 to TRBJ1-2, with 7 bases that match TRBD1. Germline CDR1 MNHEY, CDR2 SMNVEV (reference sequence). The CDR3 consists of 13 residues. The V and J ends lost 5 bases and 4 bases, in that order; junction bases with no gene match: 4. The CDR3 coding sequence is TGTGCCAGCAGTCCTTGGACAGGCTATGGCTACACCTTC. The encoded protein is CASSPWTGYGYTF.

This clonotype appeared a few times. This rearrangement joins TRBV3-1 to TRBJ2-2; D may be TRBD1 (7 bases). The CDR3 runs 15 residues. V was clipped by 3 bases and J by 3 bases, with 11 bases between them. In germline, CDR1 is LGHDT, CDR2 YNNKEL (reference sequence). Here the CDR3 reads CASSQGGQHTGELFF. The CDR3 bases are TGTGCCAGCAGCCAGGGGGGACAGCACACCGGGGAGCTGTTTTTT.